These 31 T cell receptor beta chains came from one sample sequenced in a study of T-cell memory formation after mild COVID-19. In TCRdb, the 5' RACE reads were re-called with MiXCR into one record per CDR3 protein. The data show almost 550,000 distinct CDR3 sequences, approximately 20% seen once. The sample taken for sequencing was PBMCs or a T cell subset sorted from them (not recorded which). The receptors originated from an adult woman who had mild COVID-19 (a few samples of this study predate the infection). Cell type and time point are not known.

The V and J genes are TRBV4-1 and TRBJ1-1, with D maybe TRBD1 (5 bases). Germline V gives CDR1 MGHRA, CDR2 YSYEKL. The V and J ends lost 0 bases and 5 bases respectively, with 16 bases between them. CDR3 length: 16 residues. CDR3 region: CASSQDGGVGKTEAFF. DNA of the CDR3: TGCGCCAGCAGCCAAGATGGGGGGGTGGGGAAAACTGAAGCTTTCTTT.

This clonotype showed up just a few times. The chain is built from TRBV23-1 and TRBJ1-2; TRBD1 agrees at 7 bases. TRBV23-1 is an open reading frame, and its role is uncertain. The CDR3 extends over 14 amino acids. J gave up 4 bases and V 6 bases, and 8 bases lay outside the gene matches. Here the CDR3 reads CASRNLDRAYGYTF. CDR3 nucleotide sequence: TGCGCCAGCAGAAACCTCGACAGGGCCTATGGCTACACCTTC.

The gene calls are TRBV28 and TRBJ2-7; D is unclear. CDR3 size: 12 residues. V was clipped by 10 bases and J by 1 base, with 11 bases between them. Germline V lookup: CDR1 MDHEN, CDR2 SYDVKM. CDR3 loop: CATAIGSYEQYF. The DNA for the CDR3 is TGTGCCACCGCGATAGGTTCCTACGAGCAGTACTTC. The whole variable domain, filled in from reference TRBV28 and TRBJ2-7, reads DVKVTQSSRYLVKRTGEKVFLECVQDMDHENMFWYRQDPGLGLRLIYFSYDVKMKEKGDIPEGYSVSREKKERFSLILESASTNQTSMYLCATAIGSYEQYFGPGTRLTVT.

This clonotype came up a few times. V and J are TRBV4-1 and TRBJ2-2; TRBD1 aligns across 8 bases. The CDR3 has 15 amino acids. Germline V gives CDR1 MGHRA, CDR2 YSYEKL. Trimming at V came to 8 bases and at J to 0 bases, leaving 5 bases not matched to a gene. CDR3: CASLQQGANTGELFF. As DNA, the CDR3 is TGCGCCAGCCTTCAACAGGGGGCGAACACCGGGGAGCTGTTTTTT.

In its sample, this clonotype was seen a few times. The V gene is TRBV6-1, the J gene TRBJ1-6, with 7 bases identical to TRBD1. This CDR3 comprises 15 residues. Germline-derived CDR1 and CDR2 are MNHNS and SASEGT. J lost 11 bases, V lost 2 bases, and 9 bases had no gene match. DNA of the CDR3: TGTGCCAGCAGTGAACGGACAGGAGTGTATCCACCCCTCCACTTT. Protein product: CASSERTGVYPPLHF.

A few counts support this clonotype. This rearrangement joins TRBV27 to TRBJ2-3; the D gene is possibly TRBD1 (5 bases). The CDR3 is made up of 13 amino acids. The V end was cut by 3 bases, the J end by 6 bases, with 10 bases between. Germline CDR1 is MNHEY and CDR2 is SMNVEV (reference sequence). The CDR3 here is CASSFGQADTQYF. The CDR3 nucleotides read TGTGCCAGCAGTTTCGGACAAGCGGATACGCAGTATTTT.

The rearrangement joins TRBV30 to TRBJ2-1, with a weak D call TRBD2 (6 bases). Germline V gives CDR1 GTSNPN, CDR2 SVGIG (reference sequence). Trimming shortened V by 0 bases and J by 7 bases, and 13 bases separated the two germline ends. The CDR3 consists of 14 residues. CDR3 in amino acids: CAWSVGGVTNEQFF. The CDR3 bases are TGTGCCTGGAGTGTTGGAGGGGTGACAAATGAGCAGTTCTTC.

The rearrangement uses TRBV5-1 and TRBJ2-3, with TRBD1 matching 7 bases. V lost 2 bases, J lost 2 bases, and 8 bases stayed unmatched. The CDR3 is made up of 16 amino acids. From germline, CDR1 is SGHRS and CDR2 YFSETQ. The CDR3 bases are TGCGCCAGCAGCTTAGGACAGGTGGGGACCACAGATACGCAGTATTTT. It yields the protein CASSLGQVGTTDTQYF.

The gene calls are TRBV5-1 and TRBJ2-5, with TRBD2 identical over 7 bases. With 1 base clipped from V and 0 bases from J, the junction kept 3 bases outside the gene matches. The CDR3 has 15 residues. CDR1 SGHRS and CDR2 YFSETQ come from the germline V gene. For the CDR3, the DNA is TGCGCCAGCAGCTTGTCTAGCGGTAACCAAGAGACCCAGTACTTC. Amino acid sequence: CASSLSSGNQETQYF.

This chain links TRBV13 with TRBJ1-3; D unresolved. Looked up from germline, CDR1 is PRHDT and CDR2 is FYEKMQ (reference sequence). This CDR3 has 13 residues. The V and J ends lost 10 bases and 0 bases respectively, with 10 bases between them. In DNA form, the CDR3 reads TGTGCCATGCGCTCCCCCTCTGGAAACACCATATATTTT. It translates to CAMRSPSGNTIYF.

The CDR3 sequence is CASSSTGNNQPQHF. CDR3 nucleotide sequence: TGTGCCAGCAGTTCGACAGGAAACAATCAGCCCCAGCATTTT. The rearrangement uses TRBV27 and TRBJ1-5; D perhaps matches TRBD1 (6 bases). V gave up 4 bases and J gave up 3 bases, with 10 bases separating them. Germline V gene lookup returns CDR1 MNHEY and CDR2 SMNVEV (reference sequence). This CDR3 contains 14 residues.

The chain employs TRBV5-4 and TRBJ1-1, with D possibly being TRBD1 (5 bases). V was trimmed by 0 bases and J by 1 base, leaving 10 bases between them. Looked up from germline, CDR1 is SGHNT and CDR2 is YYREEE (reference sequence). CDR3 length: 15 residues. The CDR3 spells CASSLVQGPNTEAFF. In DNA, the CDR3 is TGTGCCAGCAGCTTGGTTCAGGGACCGAACACTGAAGCTTTCTTT.

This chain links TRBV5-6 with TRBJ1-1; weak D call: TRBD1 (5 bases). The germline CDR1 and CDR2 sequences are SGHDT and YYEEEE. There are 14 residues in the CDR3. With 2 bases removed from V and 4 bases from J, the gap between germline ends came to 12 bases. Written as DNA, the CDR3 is TGTGCCAGCAGCTTCCCGGGGGAGGGCACTGAAGCTTTCTTT. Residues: CASSFPGEGTEAFF.

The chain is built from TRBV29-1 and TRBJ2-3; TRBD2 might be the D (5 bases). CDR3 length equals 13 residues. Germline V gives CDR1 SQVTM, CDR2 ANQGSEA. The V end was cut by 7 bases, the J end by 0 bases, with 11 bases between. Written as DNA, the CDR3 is TGCAGCGCGAGGGTGGCCAGCACAGATACGCAGTATTTT. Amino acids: CSARVASTDTQYF.

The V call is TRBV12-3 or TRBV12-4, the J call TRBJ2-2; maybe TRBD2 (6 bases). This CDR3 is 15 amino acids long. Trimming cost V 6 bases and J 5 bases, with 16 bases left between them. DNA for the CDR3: TGTGCCAGCAGCCCGGGACTCTCAAAGACCGGGGAGCTGTTTTTT. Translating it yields CASSPGLSKTGELFF.

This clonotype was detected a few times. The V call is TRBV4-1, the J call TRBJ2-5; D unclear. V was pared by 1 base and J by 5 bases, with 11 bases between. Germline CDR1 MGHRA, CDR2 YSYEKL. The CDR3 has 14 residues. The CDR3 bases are TGCGCCAGCAGCCAAGGCCCCGCTCTTGAGACCCAGTACTTC. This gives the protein CASSQGPALETQYF.

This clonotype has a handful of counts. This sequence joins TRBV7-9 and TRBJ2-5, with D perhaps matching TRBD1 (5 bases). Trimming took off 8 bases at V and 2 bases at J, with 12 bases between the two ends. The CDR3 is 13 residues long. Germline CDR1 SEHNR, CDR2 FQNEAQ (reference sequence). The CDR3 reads CASLRGFQETQYF. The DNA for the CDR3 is TGTGCCAGCCTAAGGGGATTTCAAGAGACCCAGTACTTC.

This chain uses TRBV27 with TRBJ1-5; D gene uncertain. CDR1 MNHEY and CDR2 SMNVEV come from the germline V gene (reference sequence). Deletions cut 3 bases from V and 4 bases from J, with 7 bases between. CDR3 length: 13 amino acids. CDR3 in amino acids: CASSFQKNQPQHF. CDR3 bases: TGTGCCAGCAGTTTCCAAAAGAATCAGCCCCAGCATTTT.

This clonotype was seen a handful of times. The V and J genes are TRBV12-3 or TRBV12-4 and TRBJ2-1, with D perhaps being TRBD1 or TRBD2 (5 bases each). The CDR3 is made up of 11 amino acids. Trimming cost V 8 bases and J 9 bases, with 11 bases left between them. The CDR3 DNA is TGTGCCAGCGATTATGGGGGTGAGCAGTTCTTC. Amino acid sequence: CASDYGGEQFF.

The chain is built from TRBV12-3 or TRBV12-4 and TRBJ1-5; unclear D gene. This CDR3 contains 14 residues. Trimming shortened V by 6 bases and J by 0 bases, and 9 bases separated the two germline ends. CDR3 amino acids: CASSAMGSNQPQHF. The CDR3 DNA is TGTGCCAGCAGCGCTATGGGTAGCAATCAGCCCCAGCATTTT.

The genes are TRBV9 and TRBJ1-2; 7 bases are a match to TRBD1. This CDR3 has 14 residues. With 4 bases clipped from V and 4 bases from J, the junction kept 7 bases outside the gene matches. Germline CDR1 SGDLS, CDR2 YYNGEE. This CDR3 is CASSSPGGLYGYTF. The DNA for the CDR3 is TGTGCCAGCAGCTCTCCAGGGGGACTCTATGGCTACACCTTC.

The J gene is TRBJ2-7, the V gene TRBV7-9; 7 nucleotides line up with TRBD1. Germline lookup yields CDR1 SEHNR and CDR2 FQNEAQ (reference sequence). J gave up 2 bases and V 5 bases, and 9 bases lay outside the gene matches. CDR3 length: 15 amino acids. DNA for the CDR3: TGTGCCAGCAGCCACACCGGGACAGCCGCCTACGAGCAGTACTTC. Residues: CASSHTGTAAYEQYF.

The CDR3 DNA reads as TGTGCCAGCAGCTCCGCCGGCATTTACACCGGGGAGCTGTTTTTT. This codes for CASSSAGIYTGELFF. The rearrangement links TRBV7-6 to TRBJ2-2; the D is unclear. The CDR3 is 15 residues long. Trimming cost V 4 bases and J 3 bases, with 12 bases left between them. Germline CDR1 and CDR2: SGHVS and FNYEAQ.

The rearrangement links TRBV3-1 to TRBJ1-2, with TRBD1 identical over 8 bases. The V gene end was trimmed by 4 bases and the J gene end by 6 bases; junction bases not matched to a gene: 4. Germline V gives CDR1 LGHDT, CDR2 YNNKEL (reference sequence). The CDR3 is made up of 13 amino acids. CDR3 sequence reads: CASSRRGRDGYTF. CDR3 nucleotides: TGTGCCAGCAGCCGCAGGGGGCGAGATGGCTACACCTTC.

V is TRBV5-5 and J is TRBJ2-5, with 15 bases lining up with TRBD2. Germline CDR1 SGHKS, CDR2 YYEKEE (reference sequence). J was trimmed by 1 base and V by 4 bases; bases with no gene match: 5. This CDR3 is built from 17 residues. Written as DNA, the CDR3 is TGTGCCAGCAGCAGGACTAGCGGGAGGGCCCCCCAAGAGACCCAGTACTTC. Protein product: CASSRTSGRAPQETQYF.

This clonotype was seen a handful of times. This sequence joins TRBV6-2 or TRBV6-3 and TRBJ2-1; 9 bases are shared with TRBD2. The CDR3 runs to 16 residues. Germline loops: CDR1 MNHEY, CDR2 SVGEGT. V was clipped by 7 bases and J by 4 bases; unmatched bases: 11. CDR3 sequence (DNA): TGTGCCAGCAATTCACGGACTAGCGCGAATTACAATGAGCAGTTCTTC. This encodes CASNSRTSANYNEQFF.

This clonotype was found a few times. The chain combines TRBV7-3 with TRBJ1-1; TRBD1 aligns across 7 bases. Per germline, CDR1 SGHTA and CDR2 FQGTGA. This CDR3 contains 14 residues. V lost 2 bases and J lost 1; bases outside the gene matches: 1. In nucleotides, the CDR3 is TGTGCCAGCAGCTTAGACAGGGAGAACACTGAAGCTTTCTTT. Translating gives CASSLDRENTEAFF.

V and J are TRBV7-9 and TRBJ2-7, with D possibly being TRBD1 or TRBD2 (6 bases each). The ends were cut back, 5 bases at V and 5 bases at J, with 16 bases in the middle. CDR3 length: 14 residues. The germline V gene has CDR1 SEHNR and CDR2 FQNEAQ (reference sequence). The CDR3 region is CASSKSTGRHEQYF. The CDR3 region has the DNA TGTGCCAGCAGCAAATCCACAGGGAGGCACGAGCAGTACTTC.

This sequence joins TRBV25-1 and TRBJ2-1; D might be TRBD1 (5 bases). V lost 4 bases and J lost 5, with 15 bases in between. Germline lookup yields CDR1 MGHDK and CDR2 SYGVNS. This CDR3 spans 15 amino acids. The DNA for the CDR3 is TGTGCCAGCAGTGGGGGCGCCCGCCCCGACAATGAGCAGTTCTTC. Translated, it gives CASSGGARPDNEQFF.

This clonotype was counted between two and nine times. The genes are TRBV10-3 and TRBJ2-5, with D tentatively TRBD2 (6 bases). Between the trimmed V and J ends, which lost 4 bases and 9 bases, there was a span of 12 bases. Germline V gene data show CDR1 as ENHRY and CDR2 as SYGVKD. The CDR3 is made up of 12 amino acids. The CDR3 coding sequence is TGTGCCATCAGTGCTGGCGGGAAGGCCCAGTACTTC. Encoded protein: CAISAGGKAQYF.

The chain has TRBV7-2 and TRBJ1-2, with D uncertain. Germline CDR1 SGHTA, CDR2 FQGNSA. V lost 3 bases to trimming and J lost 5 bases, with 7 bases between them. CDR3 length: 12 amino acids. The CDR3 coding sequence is TGTGCCAGCAGCTTTGTACAGTATGGCTACACCTTC. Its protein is CASSFVQYGYTF.